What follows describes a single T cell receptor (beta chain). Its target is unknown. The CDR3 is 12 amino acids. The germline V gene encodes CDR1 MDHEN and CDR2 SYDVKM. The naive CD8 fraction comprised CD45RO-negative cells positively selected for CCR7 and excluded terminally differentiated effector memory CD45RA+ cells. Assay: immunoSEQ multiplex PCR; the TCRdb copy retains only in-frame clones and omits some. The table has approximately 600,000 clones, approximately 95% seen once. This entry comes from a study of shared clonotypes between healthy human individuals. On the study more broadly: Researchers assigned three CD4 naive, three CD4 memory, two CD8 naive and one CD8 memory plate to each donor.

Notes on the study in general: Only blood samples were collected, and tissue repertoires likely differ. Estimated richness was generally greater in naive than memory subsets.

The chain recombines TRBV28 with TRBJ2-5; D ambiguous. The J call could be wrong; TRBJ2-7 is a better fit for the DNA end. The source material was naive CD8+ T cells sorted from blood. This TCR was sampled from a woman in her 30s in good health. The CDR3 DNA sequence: TGTGCCAGCAGTTTATTCCTCTACGAGCAGTACTTC. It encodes CASSLFLYEQYF.